These 17 T cell receptor beta chains were sequenced from one sample in a study of blood T cell repertoires in COVID-19. The repertoire was sequenced with immunoSEQ multiplex PCR; TCRdb's copy has only in-frame clones and lacks some. The sample consists of 200,000 to 250,000 clones, 80% to 90% of them appearing once. Input material: peripheral blood. The receptors originated from a man of 80 years or more with acute or convalescent COVID-19.

This chain uses TRBV5-1 with TRBJ1-2, with D possibly being TRBD1 (6 bases). Germline V gene lookup returns CDR1 SGHRS and CDR2 YFSETQ. The V gene lost 0 bases and the J gene lost 0 bases, with 9 bases spanning the gap. This CDR3 contains 15 residues. The CDR3 nucleotides are TGCGCCAGCAGCTTGGAAAGGGGGACTAACTATGGCTACACCTTC. This encodes CASSLERGTNYGYTF.

The gene calls are TRBV10-3 and TRBJ2-7, with 9 bases identical to TRBD2. The J segment lost 6 bases and the V segment lost 7 bases, leaving 10 bases of the junction unmatched. Germline V gene data show CDR1 as ENHRY and CDR2 as SYGVKD. This CDR3 is built from 14 residues. The CDR3 spells CAINPGDSGGEQYF. CDR3 in DNA: TGTGCCATCAACCCTGGAGATAGCGGGGGCGAGCAGTACTTC.

This chain connects TRBV6-5 to TRBJ2-1; TRBD2 matches at 10 bases. This CDR3 region has 13 residues. Per germline, CDR1 MNHEY and CDR2 SVGAGI. V was pared by 7 bases and J by 10 bases, with 7 bases of the junction left unmatched. The CDR3 bases are TGTGCCAGCACAAAGCGGGAGGGCCGGGAGCAGTTCTTC. As protein: CASTKREGREQFF.

V gene TRBV19 combines with J gene TRBJ2-7; D is possibly TRBD1 (6 bases). Germline V gene sequence: CDR1 LNHDA, CDR2 SQIVND (reference sequence). The CDR3 consists of 14 residues. Trimming pared 5 bases from V and 3 bases from J, leaving 14 bases between. As DNA, the CDR3 is TGTGCCAGTAGTTGGACAGACGAGGGCTACGAGCAGTACTTC. This gives the protein CASSWTDEGYEQYF. Filled out from reference TRBV19 and TRBJ2-7, the complete variable domain reads DGGITQSPKYLFRKEGQNVTLSCEQNLNHDAMYWYRQDPGQGLRLIYYSQIVNDFQKGDIAEGYSVSREKKESFPLTVTSAQKNPTAFYLCASSWTDEGYEQYFGPGTRLTVT.

The V and J genes are TRBV15 and TRBJ1-2; 8 positions agree with TRBD1. CDR1 and CDR2 (germline): LNHNV, YYDKDF (reference sequence). Trimming at V came to 3 bases and at J to 3 bases, leaving 3 bases not matched to a gene. The CDR3 runs to 14 residues. The chain's CDR3 is CATSRGGQDYGYTF. The CDR3 DNA sequence: TGTGCCACCAGCAGGGGGGGACAGGACTATGGCTACACCTTC.

This sequence joins TRBV5-6 and TRBJ2-5, with TRBD1 identical over 7 bases. The V and J ends lost 2 bases and 2 bases, in that order; junction bases with no gene match: 3. Germline lookup yields CDR1 SGHDT and CDR2 YYEEEE. This CDR3 has 14 residues. CDR3 coding DNA: TGTGCCAGCAGCTTTCAGGGGGTTCAAGAGACCCAGTACTTC. As protein: CASSFQGVQETQYF.

The table lists this clone with a count of one. V usage is TRBV19 and J usage is TRBJ1-4; D gene unclear. The CDR3 consists of 13 residues. The germline gives CDR1 LNHDA, CDR2 SQIVND (reference sequence). Deletions cut 8 bases from V and 8 bases from J, with 15 bases between. The CDR3 region is CASAADTREKLFF. For the CDR3, the DNA is TGTGCCAGTGCTGCGGATACTAGGGAAAAACTGTTTTTT.

This rearrangement joins TRBV6-2 or TRBV6-3 to TRBJ1-6; TRBD1 matches at 8 bases. The CDR3 has 19 residues. CDR1 is MNHEY and CDR2 is SVGEGT in the germline V gene. Germline trimming cut 0 bases from V and 7 bases from J; bases unmatched to any gene: 14. The CDR3 loop reads CASSYSLTVPGQVNSPLHF. The CDR3 DNA sequence: TGTGCCAGCAGTTACTCGCTTACAGTCCCGGGACAGGTGAATTCACCCCTCCACTTT.

The CDR3, as DNA: TGTGCCAGCAGCCCGGGTGGGGGCAGGGACTACGAGCAGTACTTC. Amino acids: CASSPGGGRDYEQYF. The V call is TRBV7-9, the J call TRBJ2-7; TRBD1 is a possible D gene (6 bases). Germline CDR1 SEHNR, CDR2 FQNEAQ (reference sequence). This CDR3 is 15 amino acids long. The V end was cut by 5 bases, the J end by 3 bases, with 17 bases between.

This chain joins TRBV5-4 and TRBJ2-7; tentatively, D is TRBD2 (5 bases). The CDR3 covers 13 residues. Trimming left V 0 bases short and J 3 bases short, with 7 bases between. Germline V lookup: CDR1 SGHNT, CDR2 YYREEE (reference sequence). CDR3 residues: CASSLGGIYEQYF. In nucleotides, the CDR3 is TGTGCCAGCAGCTTGGGAGGGATCTACGAGCAGTACTTC.

The CDR3 sequence: CASSAVEQGNTEAFF. The CDR3, as DNA: TGTGCCAGCAGCGCCGTTGAACAGGGGAACACTGAAGCTTTCTTT. The chain joins TRBV9 to TRBJ1-1, with D maybe TRBD1 (6 bases). Germline V gives CDR1 SGDLS, CDR2 YYNGEE. The CDR3 is made up of 15 amino acids. V lost 3 bases to trimming and J lost 1 base, with 13 bases between them.

The V gene is TRBV29-1, the J gene TRBJ2-5; TRBD1 agrees at 11 bases. Looked up from germline, CDR1 is SQVTM and CDR2 is ANQGSEA. J gave up 5 bases and V 4 bases, and 3 bases lay outside the gene matches. The CDR3 consists of 13 residues. CDR3 region: CSVVGQGVETQYF. The CDR3 coding sequence is TGCAGCGTTGTGGGACAGGGGGTTGAGACCCAGTACTTC.

CDR3 DNA: TGTGCCAGCAGCAACAGGGGGTTTATTCGGGACGAGCAGTACTTC. Residues: CASSNRGFIRDEQYF. V usage is TRBV5-4 and J usage is TRBJ2-7, with 8 bases fitting TRBD1. CDR1 is SGHNT and CDR2 is YYREEE in the germline V gene (reference sequence). This CDR3 has 15 amino acids. J lost 5 bases, V lost 4 bases, and 11 bases had no gene match.

As regards this clone: At one of its ends the junction is not consistent with the germline gene, which may arise from a read error. The rearrangement joins TRBV5-4 to TRBJ2-7; no clear D gene. Germline V gene data show CDR1 as SGHNT and CDR2 as YYREEE (reference sequence). The CDR3 extends over 13 amino acids. The CDR3 spells CASSLDAGSKENF. The CDR3, as DNA: TGTGCCAGCAGCTTGGACGCCGGGTCCAAGGAGAACTTC.

This clone was counted only a few times. This chain links TRBV7-8 with TRBJ2-1, with D possibly TRBD2 on 6 matching bases. V dropped 4 bases and J dropped 5 bases, with 18 bases sitting between them. Germline-derived CDR1 and CDR2 are SGHVS and FQNEAQ. The CDR3 is 16 residues long. The CDR3: CASSSSRASADNEQFF. CDR3 DNA sequence: TGTGCCAGCAGCTCCTCCAGGGCTAGCGCGGACAATGAGCAGTTCTTC. Looking up the rest from reference TRBV7-8 and TRBJ2-1 gives the full variable domain: GAGVSQSPRYKVAKRGQDVALRCDPISGHVSLFWYQQALGQGPEFLTYFQNEAQLDKSGLPSDRFFAERPEGSVSTLKIQRTQQEDSAVYLCASSSSRASADNEQFFGPGTRLTVL.

The chain joins TRBV27 to TRBJ1-5; D might be TRBD1 (5 bases). V was cut by 1 base and J by 0 bases, with 7 bases left in between. The V gene's germline CDR1 is MNHEY and CDR2 SMNVEV (reference sequence). The CDR3 loop spans 15 amino acids. CDR3 coding DNA: TGTGCCAGCAGTTTATACAGGCATAGCAATCAGCCCCAGCATTTT. Translation gives CASSLYRHSNQPQHF.

This clone was detected only once. The V and J genes are TRBV5-8 and TRBJ1-5; TRBD1 is a possible D gene (5 bases). CDR3 size: 14 residues. The germline V gene encodes CDR1 SGHTS and CDR2 YDEGEE. Trimming removed 1 base from V and 3 bases from J, with 8 bases in between. CDR3 protein: CASSLRGSNQPQHF. CDR3 nucleotide sequence: TGTGCCAGCAGCTTGCGGGGGTCCAATCAGCCCCAGCATTTT.